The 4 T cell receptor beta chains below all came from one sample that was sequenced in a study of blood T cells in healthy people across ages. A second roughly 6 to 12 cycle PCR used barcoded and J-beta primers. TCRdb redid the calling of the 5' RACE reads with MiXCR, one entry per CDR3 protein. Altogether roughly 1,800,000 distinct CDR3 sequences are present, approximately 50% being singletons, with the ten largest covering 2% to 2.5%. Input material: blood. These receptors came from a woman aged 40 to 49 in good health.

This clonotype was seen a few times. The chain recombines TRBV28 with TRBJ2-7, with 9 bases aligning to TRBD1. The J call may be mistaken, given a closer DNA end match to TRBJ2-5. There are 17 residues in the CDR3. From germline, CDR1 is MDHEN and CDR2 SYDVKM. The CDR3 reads CASSHLGTGKTKSTQYF. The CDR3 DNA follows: TGTGCCAGCAGTCACCTAGGGACAGGGAAGACGAAATCGACCCAGTACTTC.

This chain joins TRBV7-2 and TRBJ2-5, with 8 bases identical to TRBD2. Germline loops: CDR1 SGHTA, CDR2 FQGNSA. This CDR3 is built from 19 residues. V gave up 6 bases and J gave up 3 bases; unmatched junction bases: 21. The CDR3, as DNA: TGTGCCAGCAGATCTCCCCCCGGACGCGGGGGGACTTGGAAAGAGACCCAGTACTTC. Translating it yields CASRSPPGRGGTWKETQYF. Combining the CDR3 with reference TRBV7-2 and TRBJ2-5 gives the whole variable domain GAGVSQSPSNKVTEKGKDVELRCDPISGHTALYWYRQSLGQGLEFLIYFQGNSAPDKSGLPSDRFSAERTGGSVSTLTIQRTQQEDSAVYLCASRSPPGRGGTWKETQYFGPGTRLLVL.

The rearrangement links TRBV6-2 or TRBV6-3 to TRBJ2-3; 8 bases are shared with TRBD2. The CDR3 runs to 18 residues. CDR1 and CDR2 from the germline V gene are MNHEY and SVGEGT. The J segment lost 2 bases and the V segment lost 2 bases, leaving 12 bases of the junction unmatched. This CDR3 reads CASSYVWTSHTTTDTQYF. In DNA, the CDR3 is TGTGCCAGCAGTTACGTTTGGACTAGCCATACTACCACAGATACGCAGTATTTT.

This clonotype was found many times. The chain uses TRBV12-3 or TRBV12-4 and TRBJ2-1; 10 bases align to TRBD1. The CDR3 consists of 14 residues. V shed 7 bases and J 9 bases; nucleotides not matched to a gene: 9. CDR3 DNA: TGTGCCAGCATCCCCGGGACAGGGGAGCGTGAGCAGTTCTTC. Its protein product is CASIPGTGEREQFF.